The present T cell receptor beta chain was sequenced within a study of T cell clusters in autoimmune cytopenias. Whole-study findings and limits: Healthy donors had approximately 3.3-fold more exclusive TRB clusters than active autoimmune hepatitis patients.

TRB was amplified by touch-down multiplex PCR, primer pools A and B combined. After re-calling the multiplex PCR reads, TCRdb lists one entry per CDR3 protein, DNA absent. The sample shows about 4,800 distinct CDR3 sequences, and about 17% sits with its ten largest clones. About this clonotype: Its antigen is unknown.

TRB was amplified from around 250 ng of peripheral blood genomic DNA per sample. The CDR3 totals 15 residues. In germline, CDR1 is DFQATT, CDR2 SNEGSKA (reference sequence). Sequencing was carried out using peripheral blood. The receptor's source is a human donor with an autoimmune cytopenia or autoimmune hepatitis (not recorded which). The J gene is TRBJ2-5, the V gene TRBV20-1; TCRdb proposes TRBD2, but this gene call is untestable without DNA. CDR3 region: CSARGGLAGDETQYF.